This T cell receptor beta chain originates from a study of CD8+CD57+ T cells in acquired aplastic anemia (dated by TCRdb to 2016 to 2019). About the study as a whole: On average, sorted CD4+ and CD8+ cells yielded 3 to 4 ug of extracted DNA, with a range of about 0.18 to 30 ug. For healthy donor samples, the average read count was about 9.8 million for CD4+ cells and 11.0 million for CD8+ cells.

General study outcomes and caveats: About 28 CD8+ CDR3 sequences were found in both patients and controls but appeared to be highly expressed in patients and within the immunodominant clones of the patients. CD8+ Simpson's diversity did not differ significantly between patients and healthy controls (P=0.060).

Profiling of TCR beta VDJ combinations and CDR3 sequences used genomic DNA as the template. An Illumina HiSeq 2000 was used for TCR repertoire sequencing. Per the authors' processing: TRBV/TRBJ rearrangement plots, CDR3 size and DJ length profiles, and Simpson's diversity index were used to evaluate the repertoires. The immunodominant clone was defined as the most abundant DNA sequence in deep sequencing data. CDR3 amino acid sequences were checked for sharing between subjects and were compared against published repertoires and the VDJdb database. TCRdb reprocessing: public reads trimmed at Q25 with fastp, clones called with MiXCR, in-frame beta chains kept. Entries that share a CDR3 protein sequence are merged under the most common genes and DNA. TCRdb, rather than the study authors, made the V and J calls. The sample table holds under 250,000 distinct CDR3 sequences, of which approximately 35% were seen once. The ten biggest clones cover approximately 1.2% of the sample.

In this study, sorted CD4+ and CD8+ T cells from the blood of healthy subjects and of severe aplastic anemia patients had their TCR repertoires deep-sequenced. Ficoll-Paque density gradient centrifugation was used to isolate peripheral blood mononuclear cells. Before DNA extraction, CD4+ and CD8+ T cells were sorted by FACS or by magnetic beads. Of note for this clonotype: The antigen this receptor binds is unknown. This could be a read error, since a much larger clone is one nucleotide away.

Specimen: sorted CD4+, CD8+, or CD8+CD57+ T cells (not recorded which) from PBMCs. This clonotype was obtained from a human donor in good health, serving as a control.

The sequenced DNA: TGTGCCAACAGTTTAGGGACGTCCTACGAGCAGTACTTC. Its coded protein is CANSLGTSYEQYF. Recombination linked TRBV27 to TRBJ2-7; the D gene is perhaps TRBD1 or TRBD2, as each covers 5 bases. From the germline V gene (reference sequence), CDR1 is MNHEY and CDR2 is SMNVEV. The CDR3 sequence holds 13 residues, the cysteine and phenylalanine included. This entry keeps only the CDR3 DNA: 39 bases, framed from base 1.